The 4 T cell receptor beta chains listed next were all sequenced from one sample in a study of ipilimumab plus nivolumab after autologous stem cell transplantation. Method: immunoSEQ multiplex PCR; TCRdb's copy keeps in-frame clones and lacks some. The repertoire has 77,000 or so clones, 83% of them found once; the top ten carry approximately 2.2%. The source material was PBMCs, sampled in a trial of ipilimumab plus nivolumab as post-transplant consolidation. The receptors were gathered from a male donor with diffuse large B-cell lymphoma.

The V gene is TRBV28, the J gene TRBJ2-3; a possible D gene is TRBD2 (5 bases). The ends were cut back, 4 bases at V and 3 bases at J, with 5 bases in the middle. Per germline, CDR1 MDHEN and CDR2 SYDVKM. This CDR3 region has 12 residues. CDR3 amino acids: CASSSGTDTQYF. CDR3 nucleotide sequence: TGTGCCAGCAGTTCGGGGACAGATACGCAGTATTTT.

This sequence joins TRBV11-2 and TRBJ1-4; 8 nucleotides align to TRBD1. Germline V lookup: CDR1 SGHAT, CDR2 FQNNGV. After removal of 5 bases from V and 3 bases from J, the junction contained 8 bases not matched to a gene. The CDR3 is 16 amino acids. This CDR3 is CASSPGQASANEKLFF. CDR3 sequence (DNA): TGTGCCAGCAGCCCGGGACAGGCAAGTGCTAATGAAAAACTGTTTTTT.

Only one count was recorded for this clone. CDR3: CASSDRKRESPLHF. The DNA for the CDR3 is TGTGCCAGCAGCGATCGAAAGCGGGAATCACCCCTCCACTTT. V usage is TRBV4-2 and J usage is TRBJ1-6; no clear D. Germline CDR1 is LGHNA and CDR2 is YNFKEQ. The CDR3 runs to 14 residues. Trimming pared 5 bases from V and 10 bases from J, leaving 15 bases between.

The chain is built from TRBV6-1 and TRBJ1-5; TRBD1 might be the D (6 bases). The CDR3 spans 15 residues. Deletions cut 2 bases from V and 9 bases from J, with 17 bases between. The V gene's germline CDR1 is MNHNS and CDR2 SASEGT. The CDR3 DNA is TGTGCCAGCAGTGAACAAGACAGGTTGGGCTGGCCCCAGCATTTT. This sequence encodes CASSEQDRLGWPQHF.